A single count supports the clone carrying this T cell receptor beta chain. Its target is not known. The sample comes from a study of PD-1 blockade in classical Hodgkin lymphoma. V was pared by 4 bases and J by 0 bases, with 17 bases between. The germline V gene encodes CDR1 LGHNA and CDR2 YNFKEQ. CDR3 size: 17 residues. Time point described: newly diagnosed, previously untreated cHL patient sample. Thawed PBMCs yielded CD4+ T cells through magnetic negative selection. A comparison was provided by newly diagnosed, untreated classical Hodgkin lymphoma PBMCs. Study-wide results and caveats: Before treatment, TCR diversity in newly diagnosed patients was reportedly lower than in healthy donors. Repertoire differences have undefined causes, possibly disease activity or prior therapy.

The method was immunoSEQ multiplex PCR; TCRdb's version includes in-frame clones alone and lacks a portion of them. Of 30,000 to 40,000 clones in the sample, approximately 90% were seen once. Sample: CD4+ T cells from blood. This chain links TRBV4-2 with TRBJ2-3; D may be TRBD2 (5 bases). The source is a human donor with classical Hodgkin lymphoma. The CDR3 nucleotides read TGTGCCAGCAGCCGGGTTACTGGCGGGTCTAGCACAGATACGCAGTATTTT. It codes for CASSRVTGGSSTDTQYF.